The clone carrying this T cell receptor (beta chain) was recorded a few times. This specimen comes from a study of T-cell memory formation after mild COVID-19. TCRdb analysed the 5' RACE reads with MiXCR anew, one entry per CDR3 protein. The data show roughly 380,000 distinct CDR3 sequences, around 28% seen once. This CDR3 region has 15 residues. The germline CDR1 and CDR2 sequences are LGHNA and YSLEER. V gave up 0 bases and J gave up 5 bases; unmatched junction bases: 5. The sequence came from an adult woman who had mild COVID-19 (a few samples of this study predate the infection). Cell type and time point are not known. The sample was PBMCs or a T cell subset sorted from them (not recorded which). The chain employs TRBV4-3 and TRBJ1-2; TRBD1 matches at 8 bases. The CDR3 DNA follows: TGCGCCAGCAGCCAAGAGCGGACAGGGTGGTATGGCTACACCTTC. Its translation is CASSQERTGWYGYTF.